This T cell receptor (beta chain) is from a study of spatial heterogeneity in lung cancer. The overall study: Detection consistently yielded more beta chains than alpha chains.

CDR1 is SGHNT and CDR2 is YYREEE in the germline V gene (reference sequence). CDR3 size: 16 residues. Trimming removed 0 bases from V and 0 bases from J, with 10 bases in between. Notes on the study in general: Expanded tumor TCRs that were ubiquitous appeared in blood more at resection than follow-up.

The library protocol tagged each TCR cDNA with a unique molecular identifier. TCRdb ran MiXCR on the 5' RACE reads and lists one entry per CDR3 protein. This table holds around 1,800 distinct CDR3 sequences, over 15% found once. In its sample, this clonotype is medium-sized (0.01 to 0.1%). Its antigen is unknown. Stated time point: sample taken at primary tumor resection. Researchers sequenced whole RNA taken from tumor, nontumor lung or frozen PBMC without sorting. Samples came from around 70 TRACERx patients with untreated early-stage lung cancer. This TCR was recovered from a male donor with early-stage non-small cell lung cancer. Sequenced here: PBMCs, sampled at surgery. This rearrangement joins TRBV5-4 to TRBJ2-4; tentative D call: TRBD1 (6 bases). The CDR3 nucleotides are TGTGCCAGCAGCTTGGCAGGGGATAAAGCCAAAAACATTCAGTACTTC. It specifies CASSLAGDKAKNIQYF.